Presented here are 31 T cell receptor beta chains from one specimen sequenced in a study of blood T cell repertoires in COVID-19. Profiling relied on immunoSEQ multiplex PCR, and the TCRdb table lists in-frame clones only, not all of them. The table has some 530,000 clones, approximately 83% seen once. Sequencing was performed on peripheral blood. Every receptor here comes from a human donor in a cohort sampled during active COVID-19.

The rearrangement uses TRBV24-1 and TRBJ2-1; the D gene is possibly TRBD2 (6 bases). The CDR3 length is 17 residues. With 0 bases removed from V and 5 bases from J, the gap between germline ends came to 16 bases. Germline CDR1 and CDR2: KGHDR and SFDVKD. In nucleotides, the CDR3 is TGTGCCACCAGTGATTTGCAATGGGGCGGGACCGACAATGAGCAGTTCTTC. Protein product: CATSDLQWGGTDNEQFF.

This chain joins TRBV27 and TRBJ2-1; 7 bases are shared with TRBD2. CDR1 MNHEY and CDR2 SMNVEV come from the germline V gene (reference sequence). CDR3 size: 16 residues. V was clipped by 6 bases and J by 2 bases; unmatched bases: 10. CDR3 in amino acids: CASRRERGPPYNEQFF. The DNA for the CDR3 is TGTGCCAGCAGAAGAGAGCGGGGCCCTCCCTACAATGAGCAGTTCTTC.

V gene TRBV6-6 combines with J gene TRBJ2-7, with 8 bases matching TRBD1. CDR3 length equals 16 residues. V lost 0 bases, J lost 3 bases, and 7 bases stayed unmatched. Germline CDR1 is MNHNY and CDR2 is SVGAGI (reference sequence). CDR3 coding DNA: TGTGCCAGCAGTTACTCGGACACAGGGGGGAGCTACGAGCAGTACTTC. Translating it yields CASSYSDTGGSYEQYF.

This rearrangement joins TRBV4-3 to TRBJ1-3, with D possibly matching TRBD1 (6 bases). This CDR3 spans 18 amino acids. CDR1 is LGHNA, CDR2 YSLEER, per germline. V was clipped by 3 bases and J by 0 bases, with 18 bases between them. The CDR3, as DNA: TGCGCCAGCAGCCATGCTGCGACAGGAGCCTCCTCTGGAAACACCATATATTTT. As protein: CASSHAATGASSGNTIYF.

This chain joins TRBV28 and TRBJ1-1; a weak D match, TRBD1 (6 bases). Between the trimmed V and J ends, which lost 8 bases and 14 bases, there was a span of 33 bases. The CDR3 sequence is 16 residues long. Germline loops: CDR1 MDHEN, CDR2 SYDVKM. The CDR3 loop is CASREGGAESTLKLFF. The CDR3 region has the DNA TGTGCCAGCCGTGAGGGGGGGGCTGAAAGTACCTTGAAACTGTTCTTT.

Of note for this clone: The identical CDR3 is also encoded by other nucleotide sequences in the sample. CDR3 sequence reads: CSVRQGNTEAFF. For the CDR3, the DNA is TGCAGCGTGAGACAGGGGAACACTGAAGCTTTCTTT. This sequence joins TRBV29-1 and TRBJ1-1, with 7 nucleotides matching TRBD1. The CDR3 consists of 12 residues. Looked up from germline, CDR1 is SQVTM and CDR2 is ANQGSEA. Trimming removed 6 bases from V and 1 base from J; junction bases left unmatched: 2.

CDR3 residues: CATSLSGRVTDTQYF. The CDR3, as DNA: TGTGCCACCAGCCTTAGCGGGAGAGTCACAGATACGCAGTATTTT. The chain is built from TRBV15 and TRBJ2-3; 9 bases map to TRBD2. Germline CDR1 and CDR2: LNHNV and YYDKDF (reference sequence). CDR3 size: 15 residues. V gave up 5 bases and J gave up 2 bases; unmatched junction bases: 5.

A single count supports this clone. The chain links TRBV29-1 to TRBJ1-1, with D unresolved. With 5 bases removed from V and 10 bases from J, the gap between germline ends came to 23 bases. CDR1 SQVTM and CDR2 ANQGSEA come from the germline V gene. CDR3 length: 14 residues. The DNA of the CDR3 is TGCAGCGTTCTGCAACTAAGCCGTGGTCAAGGAGCTTTCTTT. This sequence encodes CSVLQLSRGQGAFF.

V usage is TRBV10-2 and J usage is TRBJ1-2; 8 bases are a match to TRBD1. The germline CDR1 and CDR2 sequences are WSHSY and SAAADI. The CDR3 has 12 residues. Trimming cost V 3 bases and J 8 bases; bases outside gene matches: 2. The CDR3 reads CASSEQGDGYTF. In DNA, the CDR3 is TGCGCCAGCAGTGAACAGGGGGACGGCTACACCTTC.

The rearrangement uses TRBV9 and TRBJ2-7, with TRBD2 matching 7 bases. The V and J ends lost 4 bases and 5 bases, in that order; junction bases with no gene match: 12. Germline CDR1 and CDR2: SGDLS and YYNGEE. The CDR3 contains 15 residues. The CDR3 protein is CASSPEQGGRDEQYF. CDR3 nucleotide sequence: TGTGCCAGCAGCCCAGAGCAGGGAGGGCGAGACGAGCAGTACTTC.

This clone showed up just once. The V call is TRBV5-6, the J call TRBJ1-1, with TRBD1 identical over 10 bases. Germline trimming cut 4 bases from V and 4 bases from J; bases unmatched to any gene: 7. This CDR3 comprises 15 residues. CDR1 and CDR2 from the germline V gene are SGHDT and YYEEEE. CDR3 coding DNA: TGTGCCAGCAGCGGATTGGACAGGGGGGGCACTGAAGCTTTCTTT. This encodes CASSGLDRGGTEAFF.

In this sample, this clone turned up once. V gene TRBV10-3 combines with J gene TRBJ1-1; D is ambiguous. Trimming shortened V by 4 bases and J by 3 bases, and 9 bases separated the two germline ends. Germline CDR1 ENHRY, CDR2 SYGVKD. This CDR3 has 13 amino acids. The CDR3: CAISGSSDTEAFF. In DNA form, the CDR3 reads TGTGCCATCAGTGGCTCCTCGGACACTGAAGCTTTCTTT.

The chain joins TRBV5-4 to TRBJ2-7; maybe TRBD1 (5 bases). Trimming cost V 0 bases and J 6 bases, with 13 bases left between them. Germline V gene data show CDR1 as SGHNT and CDR2 as YYREEE (reference sequence). There are 14 residues in the CDR3. DNA for the CDR3: TGTGCCAGCAGCTTGGAGGGGATGGGAAGCGAGCAGTACTTC. Its protein is CASSLEGMGSEQYF.

The V gene is TRBV6-5, the J gene TRBJ2-5, with 10 bases that match TRBD2. The CDR3 has 14 amino acids. The germline V gene has CDR1 MNHEY and CDR2 SVGAGI. The trim removed 7 bases at V and 5 bases at J, leaving 7 bases unmatched. The CDR3 coding sequence is TGTGCCAGCAAGCTAGCGGGAGACATTGAGACCCAGTACTTC. Translating it yields CASKLAGDIETQYF.

V is TRBV29-1 and J is TRBJ2-4, with 7 bases fitting TRBD1. The length of the CDR3 is 13 residues. The V gene's germline CDR1 is SQVTM and CDR2 ANQGSEA. V lost 6 bases and J lost 1; bases outside the gene matches: 3. The CDR3 coding sequence is TGCAGCGTAGAACAGGGGGCCAAAAACATTCAGTACTTC. Translated: CSVEQGAKNIQYF. Looking up the rest from reference TRBV29-1 and TRBJ2-4 gives the full variable domain: SAVISQKPSRDICQRGTSLTIQCQVDSQVTMMFWYRQQPGQSLTLIATANQGSEATYESGFVIDKFPISRPNLTFSTLTVSNMSPEDSSIYLCSVEQGAKNIQYFGAGTRLSVL.

The chain uses TRBV4-2 and TRBJ1-2; D not certain. Germline CDR1 is LGHNA and CDR2 is YNFKEQ. Trimming shortened V by 11 bases and J by 7 bases, and 17 bases separated the two germline ends. The CDR3 loop spans 12 amino acids. CDR3 in DNA: TGTGCCGGGCCAAGGCGGGTGCCTGGCTACACCTTC. It yields the protein CAGPRRVPGYTF.

The V and J genes are TRBV28 and TRBJ1-4; 12 bases line up with TRBD1. Looked up from germline, CDR1 is MDHEN and CDR2 is SYDVKM. V lost 3 bases to trimming and J lost 13 bases; unmatched junction nucleotides: 3. This CDR3 has 13 residues. The CDR3 DNA is TGTGCCAGCAGTTTTGCGGGACAGGGGGCACTGTTTTTT. The encoded protein is CASSFAGQGALFF. Using reference TRBV28 and TRBJ1-4 for the parts outside the CDR3, the full variable domain is DVKVTQSSRYLVKRTGEKVFLECVQDMDHENMFWYRQDPGLGLRLIYFSYDVKMKEKGDIPEGYSVSREKKERFSLILESASTNQTSMYLCASSFAGQGALFFGSGTQLSVL.

The V gene is TRBV29-1, the J gene TRBJ2-7; possible D gene TRBD2, 7 bases. V was trimmed by 8 bases and J by 6 bases, leaving 17 bases between them. Germline CDR1 and CDR2: SQVTM and ANQGSEA. The CDR3 consists of 12 residues. The CDR3 DNA is TGCAGCATCCGGGACGGGGGGCTCGAGCAGTACTTC. Its translation is CSIRDGGLEQYF.

The chain uses TRBV10-3 and TRBJ1-5, with D tentatively TRBD1 (5 bases). The germline V gene encodes CDR1 ENHRY and CDR2 SYGVKD. The CDR3 is 13 residues long. V dropped 6 bases and J dropped 5 bases, with 11 bases sitting between them. The CDR3 coding sequence is TGTGCCATCAGCGAGGCAGGGTATCAGCCCCAGCATTTT. This gives the protein CAISEAGYQPQHF.

This chain connects TRBV3-1 (or the pseudogene TRBV3-2) to TRBJ2-3; TRBD1 aligns across 9 bases. There are 15 residues in the CDR3. The germline gives CDR1 LGHDT, CDR2 YNNKEL (reference sequence). The trim removed 0 bases at V and 7 bases at J, leaving 5 bases unmatched. The CDR3 protein is CASSQDGDRANTQYF. The CDR3 DNA is TGTGCCAGCAGCCAAGACGGGGACAGGGCTAATACGCAGTATTTT.

The gene calls are TRBV25-1 and TRBJ1-4, with 8 bases lining up with TRBD1. This CDR3 is built from 13 residues. CDR1 and CDR2 (germline): MGHDK, SYGVNS. The V gene end was trimmed by 8 bases and the J gene end by 7 bases; junction bases not matched to a gene: 6. CDR3 bases: TGTGCCAGCCTCAGGGGGCTAGGTGAAAAACTGTTTTTT. It encodes CASLRGLGEKLFF.

This chain connects TRBV15 to TRBJ2-3; D unclear. Trimming cost V 4 bases and J 7 bases, with 12 bases left between them. Germline V CDR1 and CDR2: LNHNV, YYDKDF (reference sequence). The CDR3 is 13 amino acids. In nucleotides, the CDR3 is TGTGCCACCAGCATGTCAGGCTCACATACGCAGTATTTT. This sequence encodes CATSMSGSHTQYF.

V gene TRBV5-1 combines with J gene TRBJ2-7, with 11 bases identical to TRBD2. After removal of 5 bases from V and 13 bases from J, the junction contained 14 bases not matched to a gene. The CDR3 runs 14 residues. CDR1 and CDR2 (germline): SGHRS, YFSETQ. This CDR3 reads CASSPGLAAVQPYF. CDR3 coding DNA: TGCGCCAGCAGTCCGGGACTAGCGGCAGTTCAGCCCTACTTC. Complete variable domain (other parts from reference TRBV5-1 and TRBJ2-7): KAGVTQTPRYLIKTRGQQVTLSCSPISGHRSVSWYQQTPGQGLQFLFEYFSETQRNKGNFPGRFSGRQFSNSRSEMNVSTLELGDSALYLCASSPGLAAVQPYFGPGTRLTVT.

This chain's CDR3 is CASSIQGQASGNTIYF. The CDR3 region has the DNA TGCGCCAGCAGCATTCAGGGGCAGGCCTCTGGAAACACCATATATTTT. The chain uses TRBV5-1 and TRBJ1-3, with D possibly TRBD1 on 6 matching bases. V dropped 4 bases and J dropped 0 bases, with 14 bases sitting between them. From germline, CDR1 is SGHRS and CDR2 YFSETQ. This CDR3 contains 16 residues.

This chain uses TRBV5-1 with TRBJ2-6; TRBD2 might be the D (7 bases). CDR1 is SGHRS, CDR2 YFSETQ, per germline. The CDR3 runs to 18 residues. With 0 bases removed from V and 0 bases from J, the gap between germline ends came to 13 bases. The CDR3 nucleotides read TGCGCCAGCAGCTTGGCCGGGGGGCCCTACTCTGGGGCCAACGTCCTGACTTTC. Protein product: CASSLAGGPYSGANVLTF.

The count of this clone is one. The rearrangement links TRBV30 to TRBJ1-3; 10 bases map to TRBD1. This CDR3 comprises 17 residues. Trimming at V came to 2 bases and at J to 0 bases, leaving 7 bases not matched to a gene. Germline V gives CDR1 GTSNPN, CDR2 SVGIG (reference sequence). The CDR3 coding sequence is TGTGCCTGGAGTACCGGGACAGGGGCGAGCTCTGGAAACACCATATATTTT. Encoded protein: CAWSTGTGASSGNTIYF.

The table lists this clone with a count of one. The V call is TRBV4-3, the J call TRBJ2-1, with 9 bases fitting TRBD2. Germline values: CDR1 LGHNA, CDR2 YSLEER. This CDR3 has 17 residues. V shed 0 bases and J 9 bases; nucleotides not matched to a gene: 12. The chain's CDR3 is CASSQEGLAGTTSEQFF. The CDR3 bases are TGCGCCAGCAGCCAAGAAGGCCTAGCGGGAACTACTAGTGAGCAGTTCTTC.

This chain joins TRBV6-4 and TRBJ2-3, with D possibly TRBD2 on 6 matching bases. The CDR3 has 14 amino acids. The germline V gene encodes CDR1 MRHNA and CDR2 SNTAGT. V was trimmed by 8 bases and J by 2 bases, leaving 14 bases between them. The CDR3 bases are TGTGCCAGCCGGAGGGGAGAATACACAGATACGCAGTATTTT. It yields the protein CASRRGEYTDTQYF.

The V gene is TRBV30, the J gene TRBJ2-7; 9 nucleotides agree with TRBD1. Trimming took 4 bases from V and 5 from J; bases not matched to a gene: 9. Germline CDR1 reads GTSNPN; CDR2 reads SVGIG (reference sequence). The CDR3 is 14 residues long. The CDR3 loop reads CAWTPGQGYHEQYF. The CDR3 coding sequence is TGTGCCTGGACTCCGGGACAGGGATATCACGAGCAGTACTTC.

The count of this clone is one. The gene calls are TRBV29-1 and TRBJ2-5; maybe TRBD2 (6 bases). The V end lost 1 base, the J end lost 5 bases, and 8 bases lay between the germline ends. Germline V CDR1 and CDR2: SQVTM, ANQGSEA. The CDR3 runs 12 residues. This CDR3 is CSVEAAGETQYF. The CDR3 DNA is TGCAGCGTTGAAGCCGCGGGGGAGACCCAGTACTTC.

This sequence joins TRBV18 and TRBJ2-6; D possibly corresponds to TRBD1 (6 bases). Trimming took 2 bases from V and 1 from J, leaving 15 bases between them. CDR3 length: 18 residues. The germline gives CDR1 KGHSH, CDR2 LQKENI. The CDR3 sequence is CASSPLGRGRSGANVLTF. Written as DNA, the CDR3 is TGTGCCAGCTCACCATTGGGCAGGGGTCGGTCTGGGGCCAACGTCCTGACTTTC.